This TCR beta chain was identified during a study of T cell clonality in common variable immunodeficiency. CDR1 is LNHDA and CDR2 is SQIVND in the germline V gene (reference sequence). The CDR3 spans 16 residues. The V and J ends lost 3 bases and 5 bases, in that order; junction bases with no gene match: 12. Of CVID subjects, more than twelve were female and roughly 30 male, mean age roughly 40. The study, taken as a whole, reports: Fewer deletions and N-nucleotide insertions were reportedly seen in common variable immunodeficiency TCR beta sequences.

Method: immunoSEQ multiplex PCR; TCRdb's copy keeps in-frame clones and lacks some. The repertoire shows some 19,000 clones, none seen only once; the top ten take about 22%. Of note for this clone: Its antigen is not identified. Coverage ceases 3 residues before the CDR3 finishes, and the germline J gene fills in the end.

The sequencing sample was made of peripheral blood mononuclear cells. This chain connects TRBV19 to TRBJ2-5; the match to TRBD1 covers 7 bases. The sequence derives from a human donor with common variable immunodeficiency. CDR3 bases read: TGTGCCAGTAGTATCGGCGGAGCCTACAGGGGCGAGACC. It translates to CASSIGGAYRGET. The entire CDR3 protein reads CASSIGGAYRGETQYF.